A single sample gave rise to the 28 T cell receptor beta chains below, sequenced in a study of shared clonotypes between healthy human individuals. Using immunoSEQ multiplex PCR, the repertoire was profiled, and TCRdb retains in-frame clones only, with some absent. The sample has roughly 660,000 clones; less than 95% are singletons. Input material: memory CD8+ T cells from PBMCs. Subset reported: CD45RO+ cells pooled with CCR7-negative TemRA cells. The origin of the receptors is a young man in good health. Some clones in this sample may be carry-over from other donors' samples.

The genes are TRBV7-3 and TRBJ1-4, with 8 bases identical to TRBD1. The J segment lost 8 bases and the V segment lost 5 bases, leaving 10 bases of the junction unmatched. The CDR3 is made up of 15 amino acids. The germline CDR1 and CDR2 sequences are SGHTA and FQGTGA. The CDR3 bases are TGTGCCAGCAGCCAAATTCGACAGGGGAGGGAAAAACTGTTTTTT. Protein: CASSQIRQGREKLFF. The complete variable domain, with remaining parts taken from reference TRBV7-3 and TRBJ1-4, reads GAGVSQTPSNKVTEKGKYVELRCDPISGHTALYWYRQSLGQGPEFLIYFQGTGAADDSGLPNDRFFAVRPEGSVSTLKIQRTERGDSAVYLCASSQIRQGREKLFFGSGTQLSVL.

The rearrangement links TRBV10-3 to TRBJ2-7, with TRBD1 matching over 9 bases. Germline V gene data show CDR1 as ENHRY and CDR2 as SYGVKD. The CDR3 consists of 15 residues. J lost 2 bases, V lost 10 bases, and 12 bases had no gene match. The CDR3: CATDTNRDRAYEQYF. The CDR3, as DNA: TGTGCCACCGACACAAACCGGGACAGGGCCTACGAGCAGTACTTC.

The chain employs TRBV28 and TRBJ2-3; 7 bases align to TRBD1. The CDR3 runs to 15 residues. After removal of 6 bases from V and 7 bases from J, the junction contained 13 bases not matched to a gene. CDR1 and CDR2 (germline): MDHEN, SYDVKM. CDR3 DNA: TGTGCCAGCAGCTACAGGGGAAAAATTCGTAATACGCAGTATTTT. Its translation is CASSYRGKIRNTQYF.

This chain links TRBV18 with TRBJ2-4; no reliable D call. The germline CDR1 and CDR2 sequences are KGHSH and LQKENI. Deletions cut 3 bases from V and 0 bases from J, with 21 bases between. CDR3 length: 19 amino acids. The DNA of the CDR3 is TGTGCCAGCTCACCGATGACACGGTTTACCATTCTAGCCAAAAACATTCAGTACTTC. Translated, it gives CASSPMTRFTILAKNIQYF.

This rearrangement joins TRBV28 to TRBJ2-2, with a possible D match to TRBD1 (6 bases). Germline V gives CDR1 MDHEN, CDR2 SYDVKM. The CDR3 covers 18 residues. V was clipped by 2 bases and J by 1 base, with 17 bases between them. As DNA, the CDR3 is TGTGCCAGCAGTTTACTCGCCTGGACAGAAAGGAACACCGGGGAGCTGTTTTTT. Translating it yields CASSLLAWTERNTGELFF.

The chain links TRBV5-4 to TRBJ1-4; 9 positions match TRBD1. Germline values: CDR1 SGHNT, CDR2 YYREEE (reference sequence). The J segment lost 0 bases and the V segment lost 3 bases, leaving 0 bases of the junction unmatched. The length of the CDR3 is 15 residues. In DNA form, the CDR3 reads TGTGCCAGCAGCTGGGACAGGGCAACTAATGAAAAACTGTTTTTT. Translating gives CASSWDRATNEKLFF.

The chain is built from TRBV28 and TRBJ2-3; D assignment may be TRBD1 or TRBD2 (5 bases each). There are 15 residues in the CDR3. Germline V lookup: CDR1 MDHEN, CDR2 SYDVKM. V dropped 2 bases and J dropped 2 bases, with 11 bases sitting between them. This chain's CDR3 is CASSLEGRTTDTQYF. The CDR3 nucleotides read TGTGCCAGCAGTTTAGAGGGACGGACCACAGATACGCAGTATTTT.

The V and J genes are TRBV27 and TRBJ2-7, with 8 nucleotides matching TRBD2. V shed 4 bases, J shed 4 bases, and the junction held 12 bases outside the gene matches. The CDR3 contains 16 residues. Germline values: CDR1 MNHEY, CDR2 SMNVEV (reference sequence). The CDR3 here is CASSSQGPAGVYEQYF. DNA of the CDR3: TGTGCCAGCAGTTCCCAAGGGCCAGCGGGAGTTTACGAGCAGTACTTC.

The rearrangement joins TRBV27 to TRBJ2-7; tentative D call: TRBD1 (6 bases). The CDR3 runs 16 residues. Germline-derived CDR1 and CDR2 are MNHEY and SMNVEV (reference sequence). The germline V and J ends were trimmed by 6 bases and 0 bases, with 18 bases remaining between them. The CDR3 sequence: CASRARDTGGSYEQYF. The CDR3 bases are TGTGCCAGCAGGGCGAGGGACACTGGGGGCTCCTACGAGCAGTACTTC.

The chain couples TRBV10-2 to TRBJ1-1; TRBD1 agrees at 8 bases. The germline V gene has CDR1 WSHSY and CDR2 SAAADI. With V trimmed by 7 bases and J by 4 bases, 2 bases remained unmatched. The CDR3 is 12 residues long. This chain's CDR3 is CASNRGSTEAFF. The DNA of the CDR3 is TGCGCCAGCAACAGGGGGAGCACTGAAGCTTTCTTT.

The chain combines TRBV7-9 with TRBJ2-7; 11 bases are shared with TRBD2. The CDR3 extends over 15 amino acids. V shed 4 bases and J 3 bases; nucleotides not matched to a gene: 5. Germline V gives CDR1 SEHNR, CDR2 FQNEAQ (reference sequence). The CDR3 DNA is TGTGCCAGCAGCTCCTCTAGCGGGAGGAGCTACGAGCAGTACTTC. Translating gives CASSSSSGRSYEQYF.

The chain couples TRBV7-9 to TRBJ2-5; 10 bases align to TRBD1. Germline values: CDR1 SEHNR, CDR2 FQNEAQ (reference sequence). V dropped 5 bases and J dropped 3; count of bases not matched to a gene: 9. This CDR3 region has 16 residues. CDR3 coding DNA: TGTGCCAGCAGCGCTAGACAGGGGGCGGAGGAAGAGACCCAGTACTTC. Protein: CASSARQGAEEETQYF. The variable domain in full, with the rest retrieved from reference TRBV7-9 and TRBJ2-5, is DTGVSQNPRHKITKRGQNVTFRCDPISEHNRLYWYRQTLGQGPEFLTYFQNEAQLEKSRLLSDRFSAERPKGSFSTLEIQRTEQGDSAMYLCASSARQGAEEETQYFGPGTRLLVL.

The chain uses TRBV2 and TRBJ2-1; a weak D match, TRBD1 (6 bases). The CDR3 runs 17 residues. Trimming took off 8 bases at V and 7 bases at J, with 27 bases between the two ends. CDR1 SNHLY and CDR2 FYNNEI come from the germline V gene. Written as DNA, the CDR3 is TGTGCCAGCGTAAGGCAGGGGACACAACTTGCTGTGAATGAGCAGTTCTTC. Its protein is CASVRQGTQLAVNEQFF.

The V gene is TRBV6-1, the J gene TRBJ1-1; D ambiguous. The germline V gene has CDR1 MNHNS and CDR2 SASEGT. Deletions cut 1 base from V and 11 bases from J, with 5 bases between. The CDR3 extends over 10 amino acids. The CDR3 loop reads CASSEGSAFF. The CDR3 nucleotides read TGTGCCAGCAGTGAAGGAAGTGCTTTCTTT.

The chain combines TRBV5-1 with TRBJ1-1; D might be TRBD1 (6 bases). Germline V gene sequence: CDR1 SGHRS, CDR2 YFSETQ. Trimming removed 3 bases at V and 2 bases at J, with 11 bases between. The CDR3 is 14 amino acids. For the CDR3, the DNA is TGCGCCAGCAGCTCATACAGGGATAACACTGAAGCTTTCTTT. It encodes CASSSYRDNTEAFF. Full variable domain (missing parts from reference TRBV5-1 and TRBJ1-1): KAGVTQTPRYLIKTRGQQVTLSCSPISGHRSVSWYQQTPGQGLQFLFEYFSETQRNKGNFPGRFSGRQFSNSRSEMNVSTLELGDSALYLCASSSYRDNTEAFFGQGTRLTVV.

Comment on this clone: A far larger clone is a single base away, which makes a read error likely. This sequence joins TRBV6-4 and TRBJ1-1; D ambiguous. The CDR3 totals 14 residues. The germline CDR1 and CDR2 sequences are MRHNA and SNTAGT. Trimming took 5 bases from V and 3 from J, leaving 13 bases between them. The CDR3 loop reads CASSNPRRDTEAFF. The CDR3 DNA reads TGTGCCAGCAGTAACCCCCGACGTGACACTGAAGCTTTCTTT.

The rearrangement joins TRBV19 to TRBJ2-1; D ambiguous. The CDR3 runs 14 residues. Germline loops: CDR1 LNHDA, CDR2 SQIVND (reference sequence). V dropped 3 bases and J dropped 0 bases, with 6 bases sitting between them. CDR3 amino acids: CASSIRHSYNEQFF. CDR3 DNA sequence: TGTGCCAGTAGTATCAGGCACTCCTACAATGAGCAGTTCTTC. Supplemented by reference TRBV19 and TRBJ2-1, the full variable domain reads DGGITQSPKYLFRKEGQNVTLSCEQNLNHDAMYWYRQDPGQGLRLIYYSQIVNDFQKGDIAEGYSVSREKKESFPLTVTSAQKNPTAFYLCASSIRHSYNEQFFGPGTRLTVL.

The gene calls are TRBV9 and TRBJ2-4; the D is unclear. The CDR3 consists of 15 residues. Germline lookup yields CDR1 SGDLS and CDR2 YYNGEE. Deletions cut 3 bases from V and 6 bases from J, with 16 bases between. Here the CDR3 DNA reads TGTGCCAGCAGCGATGGCAGCCGACCTGGAAACATTCAGTACTTC. It codes for CASSDGSRPGNIQYF.

The rearrangement links TRBV28 to TRBJ2-2; no definite D call. Germline-derived CDR1 and CDR2 are MDHEN and SYDVKM. The length of the CDR3 is 14 residues. The ends were cut back, 2 bases at V and 1 base at J, with 5 bases in the middle. For the CDR3, the DNA is TGTGCCAGCAGTTTAGCACAGAACACCGGGGAGCTGTTTTTT. Its translation is CASSLAQNTGELFF.

The chain combines TRBV5-6 with TRBJ1-2; unclear D gene. This CDR3 has 12 residues. Germline loops: CDR1 SGHDT, CDR2 YYEEEE. The germline V and J ends were trimmed by 3 bases and 5 bases, with 8 bases remaining between them. The CDR3 here is CASSSWGYGYTF. The CDR3 nucleotides read TGTGCCAGCAGCTCCTGGGGATATGGCTACACCTTC.

V and J are TRBV4-1 and TRBJ2-1, with 14 nucleotides matching TRBD2. Germline V CDR1 and CDR2: MGHRA, YSYEKL. This CDR3 has 15 residues. Trimming cost V 8 bases and J 9 bases; bases outside gene matches: 9. The CDR3 sequence is CASSSGTSGSSEQFF. The DNA of the CDR3 is TGCGCCAGCTCCTCAGGGACTAGCGGGAGCAGTGAGCAGTTCTTC.

This clone was detected a few times. The chain carries TRBV15 and TRBJ2-3; no definite D call. Germline V lookup: CDR1 LNHNV, CDR2 YYDKDF (reference sequence). V was cut by 7 bases and J by 0 bases, with 14 bases left in between. The CDR3 totals 15 residues. The CDR3 sequence is CATNPLGTSTDTQYF. The CDR3 DNA reads TGTGCCACCAACCCTCTGGGTACGAGCACAGATACGCAGTATTTT.

The genes are TRBV19 and TRBJ2-3; weak D call: TRBD2 (6 bases). The germline gives CDR1 LNHDA, CDR2 SQIVND (reference sequence). V was clipped by 6 bases and J by 2 bases, with 21 bases between them. The CDR3 totals 17 residues. The CDR3 DNA follows: TGTGCCAGTAGCAGTGAAAAATCTAGCGCCCACACAGATACGCAGTATTTT. Encoded protein: CASSSEKSSAHTDTQYF. The full variable domain, in which reference TRBV19 and TRBJ2-3 provide the parts outside the CDR3, is DGGITQSPKYLFRKEGQNVTLSCEQNLNHDAMYWYRQDPGQGLRLIYYSQIVNDFQKGDIAEGYSVSREKKESFPLTVTSAQKNPTAFYLCASSSEKSSAHTDTQYFGPGTRLTVL.

The chain uses TRBV7-9 and TRBJ2-1, with 11 bases that match TRBD1. The CDR3 runs 15 residues. The V gene's germline CDR1 is SEHNR and CDR2 FQNEAQ (reference sequence). J was trimmed by 7 bases and V by 5 bases; bases with no gene match: 7. The CDR3 nucleotides read TGTGCCAGCAGCCGAGGACAGGGGGCAGAGAATGAGCAGTTCTTC. It translates to CASSRGQGAENEQFF.

The chain recombines TRBV5-6 with TRBJ1-1, with D perhaps matching TRBD1 (5 bases). V was pared by 4 bases and J by 4 bases, with 26 bases between. CDR1 and CDR2 (germline): SGHDT, YYEEEE. The CDR3 has 18 amino acids. Here the CDR3 reads CASSLINKDKFVGTEAFF. The DNA for the CDR3 is TGTGCCAGCAGCCTAATAAACAAGGACAAGTTTGTGGGCACTGAAGCTTTCTTT.

The rearrangement uses TRBV19 and TRBJ2-7; a possible D gene is TRBD2 (6 bases). The germline CDR1 and CDR2 sequences are LNHDA and SQIVND (reference sequence). Between the trimmed V and J ends, which lost 2 bases and 0 bases, there was a span of 8 bases. The CDR3 sequence is 14 residues long. This CDR3 is CASSIFGSSYEQYF. In DNA, the CDR3 is TGTGCCAGTAGTATATTCGGGAGCTCCTACGAGCAGTACTTC.

The J gene is TRBJ2-2, the V gene TRBV4-2; D is unresolved. The CDR3 runs to 14 residues. V was cut by 0 bases and J by 7 bases, with 9 bases left in between. Germline values: CDR1 LGHNA, CDR2 YNFKEQ. The CDR3 DNA reads as TGTGCCAGCAGCCAAGATCATGACCGCGGGGAGCTGTTTTTT. This translates into CASSQDHDRGELFF.

The chain employs TRBV19 and TRBJ2-2; D not certain. Per germline, CDR1 LNHDA and CDR2 SQIVND (reference sequence). Trimming left V 5 bases short and J 1 base short, with 17 bases between. The CDR3 has 17 residues. CDR3 nucleotides: TGTGCCAGTAGTTCAGGCGCGGTAGGCAGGAACACCGGGGAGCTGTTTTTT. Translation: CASSSGAVGRNTGELFF. The complete variable domain, with remaining parts taken from reference TRBV19 and TRBJ2-2, reads DGGITQSPKYLFRKEGQNVTLSCEQNLNHDAMYWYRQDPGQGLRLIYYSQIVNDFQKGDIAEGYSVSREKKESFPLTVTSAQKNPTAFYLCASSSGAVGRNTGELFFGEGSRLTVL.